This record looks at one T cell receptor beta chain sequence and its context. Repertoires were generated with immunoSEQ multiplex PCR, while TCRdb's copy carries only in-frame clones and drops some. The repertoire holds roughly 150,000 clones, with roughly 90% as singletons. The sample belongs to a study of T cell responses to AZD1222 COVID-19 vaccine. Sequenced here: peripheral blood, sampled on day 0 of AZD1222 vaccination. This receptor was identified in an adult in good health.

The CDR3 nucleotides are TGTGCCAGCAGCGTAGTAGCGGGAGCCGGGGAGCAGTACTTC. Translating it yields CASSVVAGAGEQYF. This chain joins TRBV9 and TRBJ2-7; 9 positions match TRBD2. The length of the CDR3 is 14 residues. In germline, CDR1 is SGDLS, CDR2 YYNGEE. The ends lost 0 bases at V and 7 bases at J; junction bases unmatched: 5.